The source of this TCR beta chain is a study of blood T cell repertoires in COVID-19. Study details: Samples representing acute and convalescent COVID-19 were sourced from the United States, Italy and Spain. Nucleic acid was either cDNA or gDNA, and it came from T cells, B-cell-depleted T cells, or PBMCs.

Germline CDR1 reads SGHVS; CDR2 reads FQNEAQ. The trim removed 5 bases at V and 2 bases at J, leaving 3 bases unmatched. This CDR3 is built from 14 residues. Assay: immunoSEQ multiplex PCR; the TCRdb copy retains only in-frame clones and omits some. Of about 160,000 clones in the sample, over 80% are singletons; the top ten hold about a tenth. This sequence was found in a woman at least 80 years old with active or convalescent COVID-19. The sequenced material came from peripheral blood. The V gene is TRBV7-8, the J gene TRBJ2-1, with TRBD1 identical over 7 bases. CDR3 DNA sequence: TGTGCCAGCAGCCCACAGGGGCCCTACAATGAGCAGTTCTTC. Translating it yields CASSPQGPYNEQFF.